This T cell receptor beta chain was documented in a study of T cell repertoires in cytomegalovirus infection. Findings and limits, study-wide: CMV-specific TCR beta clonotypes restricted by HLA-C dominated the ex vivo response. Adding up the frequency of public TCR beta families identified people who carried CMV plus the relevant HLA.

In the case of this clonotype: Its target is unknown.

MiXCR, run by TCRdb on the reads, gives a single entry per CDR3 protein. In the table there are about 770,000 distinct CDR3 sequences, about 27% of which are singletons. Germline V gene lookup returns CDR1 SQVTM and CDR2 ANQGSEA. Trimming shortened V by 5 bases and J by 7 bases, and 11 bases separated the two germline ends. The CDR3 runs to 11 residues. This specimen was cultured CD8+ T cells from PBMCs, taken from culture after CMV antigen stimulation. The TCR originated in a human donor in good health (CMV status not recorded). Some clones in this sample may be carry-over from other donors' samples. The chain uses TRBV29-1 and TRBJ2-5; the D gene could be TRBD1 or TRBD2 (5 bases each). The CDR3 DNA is TGCAGCGTTCATGGGGACGGGACCCAGTACTTC. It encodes CSVHGDGTQYF.